This passage covers 15 T cell receptor beta chains from one sample sequenced in a study of CD8+CD57+ T cells in acquired aplastic anemia. Those patients picked for sequencing had displayed CD8+CD57+ cell expansion on flow cytometry. Researchers used genomic DNA as the template to profile TCR beta VDJ and CDR3. In TCRdb, the reads were re-called with MiXCR into one record per CDR3 protein. This table has 250,000 to 350,000 distinct CDR3 sequences, roughly 53% appearing once. The sequencing sample was made of sorted CD4+, CD8+, or CD8+CD57+ T cells (not recorded which) from PBMCs. These receptors were taken from a human donor with aplastic anemia.

Concerning this clonotype itself: A junction end diverges from the germline sequence, so it may reflect a read error. The chain carries TRBV7-7 and TRBJ2-1; D is unresolved. The germline CDR1 and CDR2 sequences are SSHAT and FNYEAQ (reference sequence). CDR3 length equals 13 residues. DNA for the CDR3: TGTGCTAGCAGCTTAGAGCCCGGATATGAGCAGTTCTTC. Translating it yields CASSLEPGYEQFF.

This clonotype has only a few counts. V and J are TRBV24-1 and TRBJ2-3, with D perhaps given as TRBD1 or TRBD2 (5 bases each). Germline CDR1 and CDR2: KGHDR and SFDVKD. This CDR3 is built from 14 residues. The V end lost 5 bases, the J end lost 5 bases, and 13 bases lay between the germline ends. CDR3 DNA: TGTGCCACCAGTGGTATCCAGGGAGTAGATACGCAGTATTTT. It specifies CATSGIQGVDTQYF.

This clonotype was picked up a small number of times. The CDR3 bases are TGTGCCAGCAGCCCAGAACTAGCGGGATTTTACAATGAGCAGTTCTTC. Amino acids: CASSPELAGFYNEQFF. This chain connects TRBV14 to TRBJ2-1; 10 bases map to TRBD2. J gave up 4 bases and V 4 bases, and 7 bases lay outside the gene matches. The germline CDR1 and CDR2 sequences are SGHDN and FVKESK. CDR3 length: 16 amino acids.

The chain is built from TRBV12-3 or TRBV12-4 and TRBJ2-1; D not certain. V dropped 3 bases and J dropped 8 bases, with 5 bases sitting between them. The CDR3 extends over 11 amino acids. CDR3 protein: CASSFSDEQFF. The CDR3 region has the DNA TGTGCCAGCAGTTTCTCCGATGAGCAGTTCTTC.

The chain is built from TRBV7-9 and TRBJ2-3; 11 bases are a match to TRBD2. This CDR3 is built from 15 residues. V lost 5 bases to trimming and J lost 4 bases; unmatched junction nucleotides: 5. Germline loops: CDR1 SEHNR, CDR2 FQNEAQ (reference sequence). The CDR3 here is CASSKTSGEADTQYF. The CDR3 nucleotides are TGTGCCAGCAGCAAGACTAGCGGGGAGGCAGATACGCAGTATTTT.

V usage is TRBV15 and J usage is TRBJ1-3; 8 positions agree with TRBD1. The CDR3 is 15 residues long. Germline V gene sequence: CDR1 LNHNV, CDR2 YYDKDF (reference sequence). With V trimmed by 0 bases and J by 5 bases, 3 bases remained unmatched. The chain's CDR3 is CATSRDRQGRNTIYF. CDR3 in DNA: TGTGCCACCAGCAGAGATCGACAGGGGAGAAACACCATATATTTT.

The gene calls are TRBV5-1 and TRBJ1-5, with D unclear. Germline-derived CDR1 and CDR2 are SGHRS and YFSETQ. The length of the CDR3 is 14 residues. V lost 0 bases, J lost 3 bases, and 7 bases lay in between. The CDR3 loop reads CASSLGDPNQPQHF. The CDR3 bases are TGCGCCAGCAGCTTGGGGGATCCCAATCAGCCCCAGCATTTT. Together with reference TRBV5-1 and TRBJ1-5, the CDR3 gives the full variable domain: KAGVTQTPRYLIKTRGQQVTLSCSPISGHRSVSWYQQTPGQGLQFLFEYFSETQRNKGNFPGRFSGRQFSNSRSEMNVSTLELGDSALYLCASSLGDPNQPQHFGDGTRLSIL.

V and J are TRBV20-1 and TRBJ1-2; D not certain. Trimming pared 3 bases from V and 6 bases from J, leaving 8 bases between. Germline V gene data show CDR1 as DFQATT and CDR2 as SNEGSKA (reference sequence). The CDR3 is 11 residues long. CDR3 bases: TGCAGTGCTAGTTTAAGGGATGGCTACACCTTC. Amino acid sequence: CSASLRDGYTF.

The gene calls are TRBV27 and TRBJ2-3; D unresolved. The CDR3 totals 15 residues. The germline V gene has CDR1 MNHEY and CDR2 SMNVEV (reference sequence). Trimming took 3 bases from V and 2 from J, leaving 12 bases between them. CDR3 coding DNA: TGTGCCAGCAGTTTTCGACCAACTGCCACAGATACGCAGTATTTT. It codes for CASSFRPTATDTQYF.

This clonotype was seen a handful of times. The chain joins TRBV20-1 to TRBJ2-5, with 8 nucleotides matching TRBD1. V trimming: 7 bases; J trimming: 0 bases; junction bases outside the gene matches: 10. CDR1 and CDR2 (germline): DFQATT, SNEGSKA (reference sequence). This CDR3 region has 15 residues. The CDR3 reads CSVTTSDRDQETQYF. CDR3 nucleotides: TGCAGTGTAACGACCTCGGACAGGGACCAAGAGACCCAGTACTTC.

Turning to this clonotype: A read error may produce the germline difference seen at one junction end. The chain is built from TRBV20-1 and TRBJ2-2; TRBD2 agrees at 10 bases. Per the germline V gene, CDR1 is DFQATT and CDR2 is SNEGSKA (reference sequence). This CDR3 is 12 amino acids long. Here the CDR3 reads CSASVASGGLFF. In DNA form, the CDR3 reads TGCAGTGCTAGCGTGGCTAGCGGGGGGCTGTTTTTT.

This clonotype was counted ten times or more. This chain uses TRBV18 with TRBJ1-1; no definite D call. The V end lost 0 bases, the J end lost 4 bases, and 9 bases lay between the germline ends. This CDR3 comprises 14 residues. The V gene's germline CDR1 is KGHSH and CDR2 LQKENI. DNA for the CDR3: TGTGCCAGCTCACCACCTGCTCTCCGCACTGAAGCTTTCTTT. Amino acids: CASSPPALRTEAFF.

This clonotype was seen only once. This chain links TRBV6-6 with TRBJ1-5; D unclear. This CDR3 has 13 residues. The germline V gene encodes CDR1 MNHNY and CDR2 SVGAGI (reference sequence). V lost 6 bases to trimming and J lost 3 bases, with 9 bases between them. The CDR3 region has the DNA TGTGCCAGCAGCTCGTGGCCCAATCAGCCCCAGCATTTT. Translation: CASSSWPNQPQHF.

V and J are TRBV15 and TRBJ2-5; 10 positions match TRBD2. Germline loops: CDR1 LNHNV, CDR2 YYDKDF (reference sequence). V lost 3 bases, J lost 6 bases, and 7 bases stayed unmatched. This CDR3 comprises 15 residues. CDR3 sequence: CATSRVAGGQKTQYF. CDR3 nucleotide sequence: TGTGCCACCAGCAGGGTAGCGGGGGGACAGAAGACCCAGTACTTC. The complete variable domain, with remaining parts taken from reference TRBV15 and TRBJ2-5, reads DAMVIQNPRYQVTQFGKPVTLSCSQTLNHNVMYWYQQKSSQAPKLLFHYYDKDFNNEADTPDNFQSRRPNTSFCFLDIRSPGLGDTAMYLCATSRVAGGQKTQYFGPGTRLLVL.

This clonotype was detected many times. The V and J genes are TRBV5-8 and TRBJ1-4; 9 nucleotides align to TRBD1. CDR3 length equals 14 residues. Germline CDR1 SGHTS, CDR2 YDEGEE. The V segment lost 4 bases and the J segment 7 bases; nucleotides outside the gene matches: 5. In nucleotides, the CDR3 is TGTGCCAGCAGCGCGGGACAGGGAACTGAAAAACTGTTTTTT. This translates into CASSAGQGTEKLFF.